The T cell receptor beta chain under discussion was sequenced for a study of blood T cell repertoires in COVID-19. Study-wide background: Sources were T cells, B-cell-depleted T cells, or PBMCs; the material itself was cDNA or gDNA.

Germline CDR1 and CDR2: MNHNS and SASEGT. The CDR3 totals 17 residues. Trimming removed 3 bases from V and 2 bases from J, with 17 bases in between. The assay was immunoSEQ multiplex PCR, and TCRdb's table has in-frame clones only and misses some. The table lists about 120,000 clones, roughly four fifths of them singletons. The TCR comes from a human donor in a cohort sampled during active COVID-19. The chain joins TRBV6-1 to TRBJ1-5, with D maybe TRBD1 (6 bases). Sequences were obtained from peripheral blood. CDR3 coding DNA: TGTGCCAGCAGTGACATAACAGGGTTAGGAGGCAATCAGCCCCAGCATTTT. This encodes CASSDITGLGGNQPQHF.